Sequencing of this T cell receptor (beta chain) was carried out in a study of beta chain features in type 1 diabetes (dated by TCRdb to the late 2010s). At the level of the whole study: Mean age, gender distribution, total cell number and subset yield were not different between patients and healthy donors. A total of 100 million to 110 million sorted cells were examined across all samples, and a strong correlation was observed between cell number per subset and RNA yield. The study compared the TCRB repertoires of sorted circulating CD4+ T cell subsets in recently diagnosed type 1 diabetes patients with those in matched healthy donors. Naive and central memory subsets were obtained from all 28 donors, but regulatory and stem cell-like memory subsets were isolated from only 8 patients and about 8 healthy donors.

What the authors observed across the whole study: Because cDNA was sequenced instead of genomic DNA, activated cells with high expression could be over-represented, although the groups did not differ in activation or CD3 levels. Shorter templates might be favored by PCR, yet because patient and control samples were amplified and corrected together, any such skew would affect both groups equally. Naive, central memory and regulatory TCRB repertoires appeared to be more alike among patients than among healthy donors. Type 1 diabetes patients showed a moderate but significant shortening of TCRB CDR3 length in all four CD4+ subsets. Only small numbers of individuals were included in the HLA sub-analyses, which left unresolved whether HLA type had any influence on TCRB rearrangement. At VDJ recombination sites, type 1 diabetes patients had fewer insertions and more deleted nucleotides, which implies abnormalities in thymic rearrangement.

The High Capacity cDNA Reverse Transcription Kit was used to reverse transcribe all of the isolated RNA, meaning that expressed TCRB transcripts were what got sequenced. Deep immunoSEQ sequencing was applied to naive, central memory and regulatory T cell samples, giving an average of approximately 4 million total reads per sample. Sorted cells were lysed in RLT buffer and RNA was extracted with DNase-treated RNeasy Micro or Mini kits, depending on cell number. Each cell subset was processed on its own to prevent cross-contamination, while patient and healthy donor samples were processed together. TCRB sequences were amplified from cDNA with the immunoSEQ multiplex PCR, producing 87-bp fragments spanning the CDR3 region. The amplicons were sequenced using the Illumina HiSeq platform. The study's own analysis went as follows. PCR bias was corrected computationally using synthetic template baselines, and reads within Hamming distance 2 were collapsed, with unmergeable singletons discarded. Reads were aligned against IMGT to assign V, D and J genes, CDR3 length and insertions or deletions at six rearrangement sites. Within each subset, clonotype counts were normalized to the number of sorted cells before true diversity and Gini coefficients were calculated with the tcR R package. The overlap coefficient, calculated on TCRB nucleotide sequences, was used to quantify repertoire sharing. Not all clones reach the TCRdb copy of this immuneACCESS table, which keeps in-frame sequences only. Checked studies attribute under half of the gap to unresolved V genes and leave the rest unexplained. V, J and clone size reflect that table, while D and trimming were determined from the DNA. The sample table contains 330,000 or so clones; only one count was recorded for approximately 15% of them. Together, the top ten hold about 6.7% of the sample.

As concerns this clone: No cognate antigen has been identified for it. Base qualities are not at hand, and no much larger clone is one base apart.

Each donor gave one peripheral blood draw, approximately 100 mL on average, collected into heparinised tubes. A BD FACSAria II was used to sort naive, central memory, regulatory and stem cell-like memory CD4+ T cells with a panel that included CD45RO, CCR7, CD25, CD127, CD95 and CD27. Every sorted population had a purity above 95%. PBMCs were isolated immediately by Lymphoprep density gradient centrifugation and stained directly without culture. To minimize batch effects, samples were stained and sorted in pairs, one healthy donor with one patient per experiment. The sequence came from a man aged 30-40 years in good health. Sequencing was performed on central memory CD4+ T cells from blood.

The sequence in DNA is TGTGCCAGCAGGCGGTCAGGACAGCCCCAGCATTTT. Protein translation: CASRRSGQPQHF. The rearrangement joined TRBV7-2 to TRBJ1-5; the D gene remains uncertain. The CDR3, from cysteine to phenylalanine, totals 12 residues. The DNA shown is the 36-base CDR3, in frame from base 1. The germline V gene yields SGHTA for CDR1 and FQGNSA for CDR2. V drops 6 bases and J drops 7 bases, leaving 10 bases in between.